This TCR beta chain emerged from a study of T cells after yellow fever vaccination. The study's findings and limits: Reappearance after the booster was seen for most primary-vaccination clones, at 96% CD4 and 70% to 90% CD8.

Template-switching 5'RACE yielded the TCR cDNA; a universal primer site and UMIs were added in the process. MiXCR was run by TCRdb on the 5' RACE reads, yielding one entry per CDR3 protein. The sample shows some 160,000 distinct CDR3 sequences, roughly 9% of them seen only once. Germline V gene sequence: CDR1 MGHRA, CDR2 YSYEKL. This CDR3 contains 15 residues. Trimming shortened V by 1 base and J by 8 bases, and 17 bases separated the two germline ends. Points on this clonotype: The antigen is unknown.

Source: CD8+ T cells sorted from PBMCs, taken 45 days after the yellow fever booster vaccination. The TCR originated in a man aged 18 to 30 who received the YFV17D yellow fever vaccine. The chain carries TRBV4-1 and TRBJ1-2; possibly TRBD1 for D (6 bases). DNA for the CDR3: TGCGCCAGCAGCCAAGTACAGGGTCCCGCCGGAGGCTACACCTTC. This codes for CASSQVQGPAGGYTF.